Below, one TCR beta chain is given with its context. This entry comes from a study of blood T cell repertoires in COVID-19. Trimming pared 4 bases from V and 2 bases from J, leaving 11 bases between. This CDR3 region has 14 residues. The germline CDR1 and CDR2 sequences are MNHEY and SMNVEV (reference sequence). The method was immunoSEQ multiplex PCR; TCRdb's version includes in-frame clones alone and lacks a portion of them. The sample lists hundreds of thousands of clones; 75% to 85% were seen once. The sequenced sample was peripheral blood. This chain joins TRBV27 and TRBJ1-2; tentative D call: TRBD1 (6 bases). The sequence came from a man in his fifties or sixties with active or convalescent COVID-19. In DNA form, the CDR3 reads TGTGCCAGCAGTTACCGGGACACCAACTATGGCTACACCTTC. Translated: CASSYRDTNYGYTF.